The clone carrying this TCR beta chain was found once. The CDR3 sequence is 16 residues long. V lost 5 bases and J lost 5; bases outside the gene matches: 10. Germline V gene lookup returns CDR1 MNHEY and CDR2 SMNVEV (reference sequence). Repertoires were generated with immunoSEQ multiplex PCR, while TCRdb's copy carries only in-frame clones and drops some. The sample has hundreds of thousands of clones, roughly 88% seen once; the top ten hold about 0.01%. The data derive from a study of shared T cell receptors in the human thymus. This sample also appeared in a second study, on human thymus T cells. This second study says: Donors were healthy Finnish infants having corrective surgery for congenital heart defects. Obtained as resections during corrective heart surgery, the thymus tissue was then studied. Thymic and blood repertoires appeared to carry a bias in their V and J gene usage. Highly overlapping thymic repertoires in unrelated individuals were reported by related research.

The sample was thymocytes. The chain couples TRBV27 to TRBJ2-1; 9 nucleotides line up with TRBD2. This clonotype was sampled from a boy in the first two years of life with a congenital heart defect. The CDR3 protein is CASSPLASGKDNEQFF. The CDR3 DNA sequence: TGTGCCAGCAGTCCATTGGCTAGCGGGAAGGACAATGAGCAGTTCTTC.